A single sample is the source of the 32 T cell receptor beta chains below, sequenced in a study of beta chain features in type 1 diabetes (dated by TCRdb to the late 2010s). The paper's findings and limits, for the study overall: In all four CD4+ subsets, TCRB CDR3 length was moderately but significantly shorter in type 1 diabetes patients.

Their antigen targets remain unknown. Libraries were constructed by the immunoSEQ multiplex PCR assay. The entire amount of isolated RNA was reverse transcribed using the High Capacity cDNA Reverse Transcription Kit, so the sequenced TCRB transcripts were expressed ones. Here the immuneACCESS table is served through TCRdb, limited to in-frame sequences with V and J called. Missing clones are a known gap in these copies; in checked studies unresolved V genes cover under half, and the rest lacks a known reason. Across this sample there are approximately 260,000 clones, with about 23% seen only once. 0.012% of the sample goes to the ten largest clones. Sample: naive CD4+ T cells from blood. The cell subset or site label for this specimen denotes: true naive CD4+ T cells. These receptors were taken from a woman aged 25 to 39 with type 1 diabetes.

The sample holds a few counts of this clone. The J gene is TRBJ1-1, the V gene TRBV7-9; a weak D match, TRBD1 (6 bases). There are 14 residues in the CDR3. The V and J ends lost 3 bases and 0 bases respectively, with 8 bases between them. CDR1 is SEHNR and CDR2 is FQNEAQ in the germline V gene (reference sequence). The CDR3 is CASSLGHLNTEAFF. The CDR3 DNA reads as TGTGCCAGCAGCTTGGGACATTTGAACACTGAAGCTTTCTTT.

This clone was found a few times. The V and J genes are TRBV4-1 and TRBJ2-1, with TRBD2 identical over 9 bases. The V and J ends lost 0 bases and 13 bases, in that order; junction bases with no gene match: 10. From germline, CDR1 is MGHRA and CDR2 YSYEKL. This CDR3 is 15 amino acids long. The CDR3 bases are TGCGCCAGCAGCCAAGATCTGCGGGGGGGGACGTCCCAGTTCTTC. It yields the protein CASSQDLRGGTSQFF.

V and J are TRBV18 and TRBJ2-7, with D tentatively TRBD1 (7 bases). From germline, CDR1 is KGHSH and CDR2 LQKENI. Trimming stripped 5 bases from V and 2 bases from J, with 13 bases between. CDR3 size: 14 residues. DNA of the CDR3: TGTGCCAGCTCAAGGGACAGCGGGCCCTACGAGCAGTACTTC. Its protein product is CASSRDSGPYEQYF.

V and J are TRBV19 and TRBJ2-1; 13 nucleotides agree with TRBD2. The CDR3 length is 17 residues. CDR1 and CDR2 from the germline V gene are LNHDA and SQIVND (reference sequence). V was clipped by 5 bases and J by 9 bases; unmatched bases: 13. The CDR3 DNA is TGTGCCAGTAGTCCAAACCCGACACTAGCGGGAGGGTCTGAGCAGTTCTTC. Translation gives CASSPNPTLAGGSEQFF. Drawing the rest from reference TRBV19 and TRBJ2-1, the complete variable domain is DGGITQSPKYLFRKEGQNVTLSCEQNLNHDAMYWYRQDPGQGLRLIYYSQIVNDFQKGDIAEGYSVSREKKESFPLTVTSAQKNPTAFYLCASSPNPTLAGGSEQFFGPGTRLTVL.

This chain uses TRBV28 with TRBJ2-7; no clear D. CDR1 MDHEN and CDR2 SYDVKM come from the germline V gene. This CDR3 region has 12 residues. Trimming pared 3 bases from V and 4 bases from J, leaving 7 bases between. This CDR3 is CASSFLGYEQYF. The CDR3 DNA reads TGTGCCAGCAGTTTTCTCGGGTACGAGCAGTACTTC. Full variable domain (outside the CDR3, taken from reference TRBV28 and TRBJ2-7): DVKVTQSSRYLVKRTGEKVFLECVQDMDHENMFWYRQDPGLGLRLIYFSYDVKMKEKGDIPEGYSVSREKKERFSLILESASTNQTSMYLCASSFLGYEQYFGPGTRLTVT.

The chain is built from TRBV2 and TRBJ2-7, with D possibly being TRBD2 (5 bases). V lost 1 base and J 3 bases, leaving 7 bases between the germline ends. Germline V CDR1 and CDR2: SNHLY, FYNNEI. This CDR3 is 13 amino acids long. The CDR3 sequence is CASSEGESYEQYF. The CDR3 DNA sequence: TGTGCCAGCAGTGAAGGGGAGAGCTACGAGCAGTACTTC.

This clone came up a few times. The rearrangement uses TRBV27 and TRBJ2-4, with 8 nucleotides matching TRBD1. Germline V gene sequence: CDR1 MNHEY, CDR2 SMNVEV (reference sequence). With V trimmed by 5 bases and J by 0 bases, 6 bases remained unmatched. This CDR3 region has 16 residues. DNA of the CDR3: TGTGCCAGCAGTCCCGGGACAGGTCAAGCCAAAAACATTCAGTACTTC. Translation: CASSPGTGQAKNIQYF.

This rearrangement joins TRBV30 to TRBJ2-1; 7 bases agree with TRBD1. The CDR3 sequence is 12 residues long. Germline lookup yields CDR1 GTSNPN and CDR2 SVGIG (reference sequence). The trim removed 2 bases at V and 12 bases at J, leaving 7 bases unmatched. CDR3 protein: CAWSRQGYGQFF. CDR3 in DNA: TGTGCCTGGAGTAGACAGGGTTATGGGCAGTTCTTC.

The gene calls are TRBV9 and TRBJ2-7; 11 nucleotides agree with TRBD1. Germline V lookup: CDR1 SGDLS, CDR2 YYNGEE. After removal of 6 bases from V and 2 bases from J, the junction contained 4 bases not matched to a gene. The CDR3 consists of 14 residues. The CDR3 region is CASTGQGATYEQYF. The CDR3 coding sequence is TGTGCCAGCACCGGACAGGGGGCAACCTACGAGCAGTACTTC.

This clone was detected only a few times. The chain uses TRBV13 and TRBJ2-3, with D unclear. CDR3 length: 14 amino acids. Germline assignment: CDR1 PRHDT and CDR2 FYEKMQ (reference sequence). Trimming removed 2 bases from V and 3 bases from J, with 9 bases in between. CDR3 sequence: CASSLRPGTDTQYF. The CDR3 nucleotides are TGTGCCAGCAGCTTACGACCCGGGACAGATACGCAGTATTTT.

V and J are TRBV6-5 and TRBJ1-3; D is possibly TRBD1 (6 bases). Germline V lookup: CDR1 MNHEY, CDR2 SVGAGI. This CDR3 has 15 residues. V was clipped by 2 bases and J by 2 bases, with 10 bases between them. The CDR3 loop reads CASSYIRDTGNTIYF. The CDR3 coding sequence is TGTGCCAGCAGTTACATCAGGGACACTGGAAACACCATATATTTT.

This clone has only a few counts. J is TRBJ2-1 and V is TRBV10-3, with TRBD2 matching over 11 bases. This CDR3 is built from 15 residues. V shed 0 bases, J shed 9 bases, and the junction held 4 bases outside the gene matches. Germline loops: CDR1 ENHRY, CDR2 SYGVKD. CDR3 nucleotides: TGTGCCATCAGTGAGTCCCCTAGCGGGAGGAGTGAGCAGTTCTTC. It yields the protein CAISESPSGRSEQFF.

This clone appeared a few times. The chain uses TRBV7-3 and TRBJ2-7, with D possibly being TRBD1 (5 bases). CDR1 and CDR2 from the germline V gene are SGHTA and FQGTGA. V gave up 5 bases and J gave up 7 bases, with 15 bases separating them. CDR3 length: 13 amino acids. The CDR3 nucleotides are TGTGCCAGCAGCCAACGACCCAACAGGGAGCAGTACTTC. This translates into CASSQRPNREQYF.

This sequence joins TRBV5-1 and TRBJ2-5; TRBD2 aligns across 12 bases. CDR1 and CDR2 (germline): SGHRS, YFSETQ. The trim removed 4 bases at V and 3 bases at J, leaving 7 bases unmatched. This CDR3 has 16 amino acids. The CDR3 bases are TGCGCCAGCAGCCCGGGGACTAGCGGGTCTGAAGAGACCCAGTACTTC. This translates into CASSPGTSGSEETQYF. Based on the CDR3 plus reference TRBV5-1 and TRBJ2-5, the full variable domain is KAGVTQTPRYLIKTRGQQVTLSCSPISGHRSVSWYQQTPGQGLQFLFEYFSETQRNKGNFPGRFSGRQFSNSRSEMNVSTLELGDSALYLCASSPGTSGSEETQYFGPGTRLLVL.

The sample holds a few counts of this clone. The chain carries TRBV7-2 and TRBJ2-2; 8 bases agree with TRBD2. The CDR3 extends over 15 amino acids. The germline gives CDR1 SGHTA, CDR2 FQGNSA. The V segment lost 5 bases and the J segment 6 bases; nucleotides outside the gene matches: 8. The CDR3 DNA sequence: TGTGCCAGCAGCGCGTTTAGCGGGAAGCCCGGGGAGCTGTTTTTT. Protein product: CASSAFSGKPGELFF.

The chain combines TRBV4-1 with TRBJ2-5; TRBD1 might be the D (5 bases). The length of the CDR3 is 14 residues. V dropped 1 base and J dropped 5 bases, with 11 bases sitting between them. The germline gives CDR1 MGHRA, CDR2 YSYEKL. CDR3 sequence (DNA): TGCGCCAGCAGCCAAGGGGCAGGGCGGGAGACCCAGTACTTC. Amino acids: CASSQGAGRETQYF.

J is TRBJ2-7 and V is TRBV30; maybe TRBD1 (6 bases). V was trimmed by 8 bases and J by 3 bases, leaving 14 bases between them. Per germline, CDR1 GTSNPN and CDR2 SVGIG (reference sequence). CDR3 length: 12 residues. CDR3 sequence: CAARQANYEQYF. CDR3 DNA sequence: TGTGCCGCCAGACAGGCGAACTACGAGCAGTACTTC.

The table lists this clone with a few counts. The chain combines TRBV5-4 with TRBJ1-2, with D possibly matching TRBD1 (5 bases). The CDR3 runs to 15 residues. Trimming cost V 1 base and J 3 bases, with 13 bases left between them. CDR1 is SGHNT, CDR2 YYREEE, per germline (reference sequence). The DNA for the CDR3 is TGTGCCAGCAGCTTGTCGGGGGGTGTGTACTATGGCTACACCTTC. It is translated as CASSLSGGVYYGYTF.

The chain links TRBV4-2 to TRBJ2-7; D is perhaps TRBD2 (6 bases). Germline-derived CDR1 and CDR2 are LGHNA and YNFKEQ. The CDR3 extends over 16 amino acids. V lost 1 base, J lost 3 bases, and 16 bases lay in between. The CDR3 loop reads CASSQGTSVADYEQYF. The CDR3, as DNA: TGTGCCAGCAGCCAAGGGACTTCGGTAGCGGACTACGAGCAGTACTTC.

This clone came up a few times. The chain couples TRBV5-1 to TRBJ2-7; 8 bases map to TRBD1. Looked up from germline, CDR1 is SGHRS and CDR2 is YFSETQ. V lost 2 bases and J lost 6; bases outside the gene matches: 7. The CDR3 totals 14 residues. CDR3 protein: CASSFGTGRAEQYF. CDR3 coding DNA: TGCGCCAGCAGCTTTGGGACAGGCCGGGCCGAGCAGTACTTC.

The chain combines TRBV6-1 with TRBJ1-2; D possibly corresponds to TRBD1 (5 bases). Trimming removed 4 bases from V and 3 bases from J, with 9 bases in between. The CDR3 totals 13 residues. CDR1 is MNHNS, CDR2 SASEGT, per germline. The CDR3 reads CASSAGLDYGYTF. In nucleotides, the CDR3 is TGTGCCAGCAGTGCGGGACTAGACTATGGCTACACCTTC.

There are a few counts of this clone. This chain links TRBV29-1 with TRBJ1-2, with TRBD1 matching over 7 bases. V trimming: 0 bases; J trimming: 8 bases; junction bases outside the gene matches: 3. Germline assignment: CDR1 SQVTM and CDR2 ANQGSEA. The CDR3 has 12 residues. The CDR3 nucleotides read TGCAGCGTTGAAGAAGGGACAGCGGGCTACACCTTC. Translated: CSVEEGTAGYTF.

V usage is TRBV5-1 and J usage is TRBJ1-2, with TRBD1 matching 8 bases. This CDR3 has 13 residues. V was pared by 2 bases and J by 5 bases, with 2 bases of the junction left unmatched. Germline loops: CDR1 SGHRS, CDR2 YFSETQ. CDR3 nucleotide sequence: TGCGCCAGCAGCTTCGGACAGGGATATGGCTACACCTTC. Protein sequence: CASSFGQGYGYTF. The whole variable domain, remainder taken from reference TRBV5-1 and TRBJ1-2, is KAGVTQTPRYLIKTRGQQVTLSCSPISGHRSVSWYQQTPGQGLQFLFEYFSETQRNKGNFPGRFSGRQFSNSRSEMNVSTLELGDSALYLCASSFGQGYGYTFGSGTRLTVV.

The chain employs TRBV9 and TRBJ2-5, with D possibly TRBD2 on 6 matching bases. Trimming cost V 4 bases and J 5 bases, with 21 bases left between them. The CDR3 is 16 residues long. Germline CDR1 SGDLS, CDR2 YYNGEE. The CDR3 DNA sequence: TGTGCCAGCAGCTCTGGTCCACGGGGGTTAGGCGAGACCCAGTACTTC. Amino acids: CASSSGPRGLGETQYF.

Comment on this clone: Other DNA sequences of this sample code for an identical CDR3. The V gene is TRBV5-1, the J gene TRBJ2-1, with D maybe TRBD2 (6 bases). CDR3 length equals 16 residues. The V end was cut by 4 bases, the J end by 6 bases, with 20 bases between. Germline V gene data show CDR1 as SGHRS and CDR2 as YFSETQ. This chain's CDR3 is CASSPEPGLAGNEQFF. The CDR3, as DNA: TGCGCCAGCAGCCCGGAGCCGGGACTGGCGGGCAATGAGCAGTTCTTC.

This clone occurred a few times. The V call is TRBV30, the J call TRBJ2-7, with a possible D match to TRBD1 (6 bases). V was trimmed by 2 bases and J by 9 bases, leaving 11 bases between them. Germline lookup yields CDR1 GTSNPN and CDR2 SVGIG (reference sequence). The CDR3 has 11 amino acids. The CDR3 region is CAWSTQGGQYF. In DNA form, the CDR3 reads TGTGCCTGGAGTACACAAGGGGGGCAGTACTTC. Drawing the rest from reference TRBV30 and TRBJ2-7, the complete variable domain is SQTIHQWPATLVQPVGSPLSLECTVEGTSNPNLYWYRQAAGRGLQLLFYSVGIGQISSEVPQNLSASRPQDRQFILSSKKLLLSDSGFYLCAWSTQGGQYFGPGTRLTVT.

This clone was observed a single time. The chain carries TRBV9 and TRBJ2-2; TRBD2 matches 8 bases. V dropped 3 bases and J dropped 1; count of bases not matched to a gene: 2. Germline assignment: CDR1 SGDLS and CDR2 YYNGEE. This CDR3 has 15 residues. CDR3 loop: CASSERERNTGELFF. CDR3 nucleotide sequence: TGTGCCAGCAGCGAGCGGGAGCGGAACACCGGGGAGCTGTTTTTT.

The V and J genes are TRBV6-5 and TRBJ2-5, with a tentative D call TRBD1 (6 bases). This CDR3 spans 13 amino acids. Trimming took off 6 bases at V and 5 bases at J, with 13 bases between the two ends. Germline loops: CDR1 MNHEY, CDR2 SVGAGI. Written as DNA, the CDR3 is TGTGCCAGCAGCGCCAGGGGCCGGGAGACCCAGTACTTC. As protein: CASSARGRETQYF.

J is TRBJ1-2 and V is TRBV18; D unclear. The CDR3 spans 17 residues. Trimming removed 0 bases from V and 1 base from J, with 15 bases in between. Germline V gene sequence: CDR1 KGHSH, CDR2 LQKENI. The CDR3 region has the DNA TGTGCCAGCTCACCACCGAACTCGAGAGGGAATAACTATGGCTACACCTTC. The encoded protein is CASSPPNSRGNNYGYTF.

This clone was picked up a small number of times. The V gene is TRBV11-2, the J gene TRBJ2-1, with a weak D call TRBD2 (5 bases). The CDR3 extends over 14 amino acids. Per germline, CDR1 SGHAT and CDR2 FQNNGV. V shed 2 bases and J shed 10 bases, with 15 bases lying between them. The CDR3 loop reads CASSLLAGAGEQFF. CDR3 DNA sequence: TGTGCCAGCAGCTTACTAGCTGGCGCCGGCGAGCAGTTCTTC.

This clone was picked up one time. This sequence joins TRBV7-2 and TRBJ1-2; D is perhaps TRBD1 (5 bases). The CDR3 spans 13 residues. Deletions cut 3 bases from V and 4 bases from J, with 9 bases between. Per the germline V gene, CDR1 is SGHTA and CDR2 is FQGNSA. The CDR3, as DNA: TGTGCCAGCAGCTTCAGGGCTATCTATGGCTACACCTTC. Translation: CASSFRAIYGYTF. The variable domain in full, completed from reference TRBV7-2 and TRBJ1-2, reads GAGVSQSPSNKVTEKGKDVELRCDPISGHTALYWYRQSLGQGLEFLIYFQGNSAPDKSGLPSDRFSAERTGGSVSTLTIQRTQQEDSAVYLCASSFRAIYGYTFGSGTRLTVV.

The CDR3 here is CSVVAAGTTYEQYF. The CDR3, as DNA: TGCAGCGTTGTGGCAGCAGGGACTACCTACGAGCAGTACTTC. V gene TRBV29-1 combines with J gene TRBJ2-7, with 7 bases lining up with TRBD2. Trimming took 4 bases from V and 2 from J; bases not matched to a gene: 8. This CDR3 is built from 14 residues. The germline gives CDR1 SQVTM, CDR2 ANQGSEA.